This T cell receptor (beta chain) derives from a study of regulatory dendritic cells for organ transplantation. Study-level results: Naive T cells showed high diversity, memory cells less, memory CD8+ least. Regulatory dendritic cells appeared to expand memory CD8+ clones less than mature ones. Resting memory CD8+ T cells held the most alloreactive clonotypes.

This clone was seen a few times. Its antigen remains unidentified. Trimming stripped 9 bases from V and 6 bases from J, with 20 bases between. CDR1 and CDR2 (germline): SGHVS, FQNEAQ. The CDR3 has 15 residues. CD4+ or CD8+ T cells were sorted as naive CD45RA+ or memory CD45RO+. The method was immunoSEQ multiplex PCR; TCRdb's version includes in-frame clones alone and lacks a portion of them. Of 5,500 to 6,500 clones listed, roughly 61% were seen once; the top ten hold about an eighth. The TCR sequence derives from a human donor in good health. The chain uses TRBV7-8 and TRBJ2-2; TRBD2 is a possible D gene (7 bases). Sequenced sample: memory CD8+ T cells from blood. Regarding subset: CD45RO+ memory T cells. The CDR3 spells CASSNVLGGAGELFF. The CDR3 nucleotides read TGTGCCAGTTCAAATGTCCTAGGGGGGGCCGGGGAGCTGTTTTTT.